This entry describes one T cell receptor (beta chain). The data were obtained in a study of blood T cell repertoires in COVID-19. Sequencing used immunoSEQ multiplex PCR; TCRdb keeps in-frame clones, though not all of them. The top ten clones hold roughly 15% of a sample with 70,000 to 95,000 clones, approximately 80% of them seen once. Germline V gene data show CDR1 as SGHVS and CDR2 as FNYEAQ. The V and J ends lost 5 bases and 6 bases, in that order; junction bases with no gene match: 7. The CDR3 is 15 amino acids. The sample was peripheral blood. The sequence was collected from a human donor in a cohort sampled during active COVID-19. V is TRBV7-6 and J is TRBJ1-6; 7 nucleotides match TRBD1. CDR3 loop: CASSPRQGGNSPLHF. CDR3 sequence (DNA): TGTGCCAGCAGCCCGAGACAGGGCGGTAATTCACCCCTCCACTTT.